One and the same sample provided the 28 T cell receptor beta chains below, sequenced in a study of OX40 agonist ivuxolimab in advanced cancers. The assay was immunoSEQ multiplex PCR, and TCRdb's table has in-frame clones only and misses some. The sample shows tens of thousands of clones, approximately 80% of them seen only once. The specimen comprised CD4+ or CD8+ T cells sorted from blood, sampled in a trial of the OX40 agonist ivuxolimab. These receptors were obtained from an adult with an advanced solid tumor such as melanoma, head and neck, liver or kidney cancer.

This sequence joins TRBV5-1 and TRBJ1-2; no firm D call. The CDR3 totals 13 residues. CDR1 and CDR2 (germline): SGHRS, YFSETQ. V was clipped by 4 bases and J by 4 bases, with 11 bases between them. In DNA form, the CDR3 reads TGCGCCAGCAGCGACGACAACGCCTATGGCTACACCTTC. This translates into CASSDDNAYGYTF.

V is TRBV5-4 and J is TRBJ1-2; D is unresolved. Germline CDR1 SGHNT, CDR2 YYREEE (reference sequence). This CDR3 comprises 14 residues. Trimming removed 1 base from V and 2 bases from J, with 9 bases in between. The CDR3 sequence: CASSLRSGNYGYTF. The CDR3 DNA reads as TGTGCCAGCAGCTTGCGCTCAGGCAACTATGGCTACACCTTC. The complete variable domain, with remaining parts taken from reference TRBV5-4 and TRBJ1-2, reads ETGVTQSPTHLIKTRGQQVTLRCSSQSGHNTVSWYQQALGQGPQFIFQYYREEENGRGNFPPRFSGLQFPNYSSELNVNALELDDSALYLCASSLRSGNYGYTFGSGTRLTVV.

The chain uses TRBV5-4 and TRBJ2-4, with a tentative D call TRBD1 (5 bases). V lost 3 bases, J lost 8 bases, and 15 bases lay in between. This CDR3 is 14 amino acids long. Germline assignment: CDR1 SGHNT and CDR2 YYREEE (reference sequence). The CDR3 nucleotides are TGTGCCAGCAGCTCTGCCCAGGGTGGGGACATTCAGTACTTC. It encodes CASSSAQGGDIQYF. The full variable domain, with the rest looked up from reference TRBV5-4 and TRBJ2-4, is ETGVTQSPTHLIKTRGQQVTLRCSSQSGHNTVSWYQQALGQGPQFIFQYYREEENGRGNFPPRFSGLQFPNYSSELNVNALELDDSALYLCASSSAQGGDIQYFGAGTRLSVL.

This chain connects TRBV7-9 to TRBJ1-6, with a tentative D call TRBD1 (6 bases). The CDR3 sequence is 15 residues long. V was clipped by 4 bases and J by 5 bases, with 12 bases between them. Germline CDR1 is SEHNR and CDR2 is FQNEAQ (reference sequence). CDR3 nucleotide sequence: TGTGCCAGCAGCTCAGGACAGTCTAATAATTCACCCCTCCACTTT. Translated, it gives CASSSGQSNNSPLHF.

This chain links TRBV18 with TRBJ1-5; no definite D call. CDR3 size: 20 residues. V gave up 2 bases and J gave up 0 bases, with 23 bases separating them. The germline V gene has CDR1 KGHSH and CDR2 LQKENI. CDR3 residues: CASSPYSPSLLFYSNQPQHF. CDR3 nucleotide sequence: TGTGCCAGCTCACCATATTCTCCCTCCCTCCTGTTTTATAGCAATCAGCCCCAGCATTTT.

This sequence joins TRBV14 and TRBJ2-7; D gene unclear. V lost 1 base and J 6 bases, leaving 4 bases between the germline ends. Per germline, CDR1 SGHDN and CDR2 FVKESK. This CDR3 comprises 11 residues. CDR3 residues: CASSQVSEQYF. The CDR3 DNA is TGTGCCAGCAGCCAAGTCTCCGAGCAGTACTTC. The full variable domain, rest sourced from reference TRBV14 and TRBJ2-7, is EAGVTQFPSHSVIEKGQTVTLRCDPISGHDNLYWYRRVMGKEIKFLLHFVKESKQDESGMPNNRFLAERTGGTYSTLKVQPAELEDSGVYFCASSQVSEQYFGPGTRLTVT.

This chain joins TRBV19 and TRBJ2-3; 9 positions match TRBD1. Germline V lookup: CDR1 LNHDA, CDR2 SQIVND (reference sequence). J was trimmed by 3 bases and V by 5 bases; bases with no gene match: 9. CDR3 length equals 16 residues. CDR3 amino acids: CASSSTGTGFTDTQYF. The CDR3 nucleotides read TGTGCCAGTAGTTCTACCGGGACAGGGTTTACAGATACGCAGTATTTT.

Of note for this clone: One junction end disagrees with the germline gene, perhaps due to a read error. V gene TRBV6-1 combines with J gene TRBJ2-1; D could derive from TRBD1 or TRBD2 (5 bases each). CDR1 MNHNS and CDR2 SASEGT come from the germline V gene. This CDR3 has 15 amino acids. The CDR3 sequence: CASGSSRDQYIEQFF. In nucleotides, the CDR3 is TGTGCCAGCGGATCTTCTAGGGACCAGTACATTGAGCAGTTCTTC.

CDR3 bases: TGCAGTGCTAGTGAATACGAGCAGTACTTC. Its protein is CSASEYEQYF. The chain links TRBV20-1 to TRBJ2-7, with D uncertain. The CDR3 totals 10 residues. Between the trimmed V and J ends, which lost 3 bases and 4 bases, there was a span of 4 bases. Per the germline V gene, CDR1 is DFQATT and CDR2 is SNEGSKA (reference sequence).

The gene calls are TRBV10-3 and TRBJ1-5, with D perhaps matching TRBD1 (6 bases). V lost 10 bases and J 5 bases, leaving 15 bases between the germline ends. Germline CDR1 reads ENHRY; CDR2 reads SYGVKD. The CDR3 is made up of 13 amino acids. The CDR3 coding sequence is TGTGCCACGTGGGGGGGCGCGGATCAGCCCCAGCATTTT. This gives the protein CATWGGADQPQHF.

V is TRBV7-9 and J is TRBJ2-2; D call uncertain. There are 14 residues in the CDR3. Trimming took off 4 bases at V and 2 bases at J, with 8 bases between the two ends. Germline CDR1 reads SEHNR; CDR2 reads FQNEAQ (reference sequence). CDR3 coding DNA: TGTGCCAGCAGCTCAGACCCTAACACCGGGGAGCTGTTTTTT. Amino acid sequence: CASSSDPNTGELFF.

With regard to this clone: Relative to the germline gene, one junction end is altered; a read error may explain this. This rearrangement joins TRBV4-2 to TRBJ1-6; no definite D call. CDR1 LGHNA and CDR2 YNFKEQ come from the germline V gene. This CDR3 has 15 amino acids. The CDR3 spells CASRQDYSYNSPLHF. The CDR3 nucleotides are TGTGCCAGCAGACAAGATTACTCCTATAATTCACCCCTCCACTTT.

The V and J genes are TRBV7-9 and TRBJ1-2; 12 nucleotides align to TRBD1. V lost 4 bases to trimming and J lost 4 bases; unmatched junction nucleotides: 16. The V gene's germline CDR1 is SEHNR and CDR2 FQNEAQ (reference sequence). This CDR3 has 19 residues. Here the CDR3 reads CASSSRERGTGGFVYGYTF. CDR3 coding DNA: TGTGCCAGCAGCTCAAGAGAGCGGGGGACAGGGGGCTTCGTCTATGGCTACACCTTC.

The rearrangement joins TRBV7-2 to TRBJ2-7; TRBD1 matches 7 bases. The CDR3 runs to 13 residues. V lost 4 bases and J lost 2; bases outside the gene matches: 2. Germline CDR1 reads SGHTA; CDR2 reads FQGNSA. In DNA form, the CDR3 reads TGTGCCAGCAGCTACAGGGGACCCTACGAGCAGTACTTC. Translated, it gives CASSYRGPYEQYF.

Written as DNA, the CDR3 is TGTGCCAGCTCACCAGGACAGGGGCAGACCCAGTACTTC. It codes for CASSPGQGQTQYF. This chain uses TRBV18 with TRBJ2-5; 9 positions match TRBD1. The CDR3 runs 13 residues. Germline CDR1 and CDR2: KGHSH and LQKENI. Trimming removed 2 bases from V and 6 bases from J; junction bases left unmatched: 1.

The chain has TRBV10-1 and TRBJ2-2, with no clear D. Germline V gene data show CDR1 as WNHNN and CDR2 as SYGVQD (reference sequence). This CDR3 spans 16 amino acids. Trimming stripped 0 bases from V and 4 bases from J, with 12 bases between. The CDR3 spells CASSESRLGGTGELFF. CDR3 DNA: TGCGCCAGCAGTGAGTCTCGGTTGGGCGGCACCGGGGAGCTGTTTTTT.

The chain links TRBV5-1 to TRBJ2-2; D perhaps matches TRBD1 (5 bases). Germline V gives CDR1 SGHRS, CDR2 YFSETQ. The germline V and J ends were trimmed by 6 bases and 3 bases, with 12 bases remaining between them. The CDR3 sequence is 14 residues long. CDR3 amino acids: CASTWGWDTGELFF. The CDR3 coding sequence is TGCGCCAGCACCTGGGGCTGGGACACCGGGGAGCTGTTTTTT.

V is TRBV6-1 and J is TRBJ2-1, with TRBD1 matching over 11 bases. Per the germline V gene, CDR1 is MNHNS and CDR2 is SASEGT. With V trimmed by 5 bases and J by 7 bases, 4 bases remained unmatched. The CDR3 covers 14 residues. This CDR3 is CASSRDRGTNEQFF. Here the CDR3 DNA reads TGTGCCAGCAGTCGGGACAGGGGGACTAATGAGCAGTTCTTC.

The V gene is TRBV9, the J gene TRBJ1-4; D is unclear. The V gene lost 3 bases and the J gene lost 4 bases, with 10 bases spanning the gap. CDR1 and CDR2 (germline): SGDLS, YYNGEE. This CDR3 is built from 14 residues. This CDR3 reads CASSAPGVNEKLFF. The CDR3 region has the DNA TGTGCCAGCAGCGCCCCAGGAGTTAATGAAAAACTGTTTTTT.

This clone turned up a few times. This sequence joins TRBV20-1 and TRBJ2-7, with a possible D match to TRBD2 (6 bases). The CDR3 covers 11 residues. The germline V and J ends were trimmed by 4 bases and 7 bases, with 11 bases remaining between them. Looked up from germline, CDR1 is DFQATT and CDR2 is SNEGSKA (reference sequence). CDR3 nucleotide sequence: TGCAGTGCTACGTCGGCGGGGGAGCAGTACTTC. It is translated as CSATSAGEQYF.

The rearrangement links TRBV5-6 to TRBJ2-7, with 8 bases fitting TRBD2. In germline, CDR1 is SGHDT, CDR2 YYEEEE. Trimming removed 5 bases from V and 4 bases from J; junction bases left unmatched: 17. The CDR3 length is 17 residues. The CDR3 DNA reads TGTGCCAGCAGATTACTCCAAACCGGACTAGCTAGGTACGAGCAGTACTTC. Amino acid sequence: CASRLLQTGLARYEQYF.

The rearrangement uses TRBV25-1 and TRBJ2-5; D unclear. CDR1 and CDR2 (germline): MGHDK, SYGVNS. The V gene lost 3 bases and the J gene lost 2 bases, with 13 bases spanning the gap. This CDR3 region has 15 residues. The CDR3 bases are TGTGCCAGCAGTGATGCCCGAGTAACTCAAGAGACCCAGTACTTC. Encoded protein: CASSDARVTQETQYF.

The CDR3 DNA is TGTGCCAGCAGGGGAACAGCTATTAATTCACCCCTCCACTTT. Its translation: CASRGTAINSPLHF. The gene calls are TRBV27 and TRBJ1-6; D is uncertain. Per germline, CDR1 MNHEY and CDR2 SMNVEV (reference sequence). V was shortened by 6 bases and J by 6 bases, with 12 bases between the two germline ends. This CDR3 spans 14 amino acids.

The genes are TRBV27 and TRBJ2-5; possibly TRBD1 for D (6 bases). Trimming removed 3 bases from V and 1 base from J, with 9 bases in between. Germline CDR1 and CDR2: MNHEY and SMNVEV (reference sequence). The CDR3 is made up of 14 amino acids. Here the CDR3 DNA reads TGTGCCAGCAGTTTTGTGGGGGCCCAAGAGACCCAGTACTTC. Amino acids: CASSFVGAQETQYF.

CDR3 amino acids: CASYRLAGQETQYF. The CDR3 DNA follows: TGTGCCAGCTATCGACTAGCGGGCCAAGAGACCCAGTACTTC. The V call is TRBV2, the J call TRBJ2-5; TRBD2 agrees at 10 bases. This CDR3 comprises 14 residues. CDR1 and CDR2 (germline): SNHLY, FYNNEI. The V gene end was trimmed by 8 bases and the J gene end by 1 base; junction bases not matched to a gene: 4.

The CDR3 sequence: CASSQPTVAGANVLTF. DNA of the CDR3: TGCGCCAGCAGCCAGCCAACAGTAGCTGGGGCCAACGTCCTGACTTTC. The chain employs TRBV4-1 and TRBJ2-6; D uncertain. The germline V and J ends were trimmed by 3 bases and 2 bases, with 11 bases remaining between them. Germline V lookup: CDR1 MGHRA, CDR2 YSYEKL. This CDR3 spans 16 amino acids.

The chain has TRBV19 and TRBJ2-7; D unresolved. Per germline, CDR1 LNHDA and CDR2 SQIVND (reference sequence). The V and J ends lost 3 bases and 0 bases respectively, with 6 bases between them. This CDR3 spans 13 amino acids. The CDR3 protein is CASSMSSSYEQYF. The CDR3 DNA reads as TGTGCCAGTAGTATGAGCAGCTCCTACGAGCAGTACTTC.

The chain links TRBV9 to TRBJ2-3, with D tentatively TRBD1 or TRBD2 (5 bases each). The V end lost 4 bases, the J end lost 0 bases, and 15 bases lay between the germline ends. The CDR3 length is 16 residues. Per germline, CDR1 SGDLS and CDR2 YYNGEE. In nucleotides, the CDR3 is TGTGCCAGCAGCACAGGAGACTACTCTAGCACAGATACGCAGTATTTT. It encodes CASSTGDYSSTDTQYF.